The rows below give T cell receptor beta chains drawn from one sample of a study of radiotherapy plus CTLA-4 blockade in lung cancer. Libraries were prepared by immunoSEQ multiplex PCR; TCRdb keeps only in-frame clonotypes and omits some of them. The sample lists over 100,000 clones; 81% were seen once. Sequencing was performed on peripheral blood, taken from a patient treated with radiotherapy plus ipilimumab. The source is a human donor with non-small cell lung cancer that progressed on radiotherapy plus ipilimumab. Some clones in this sample may be carry-over from other donors' samples. The CDR3 runs from the conserved cysteine through the conserved F or W. A D gene is named only where the DNA matches it firmly. Clone size appears in some rows only: once, few, many, or a class for an expanded clone.

clone_size	v_call	d_call	j_call	cdr3_aa	cdr3_nt
NA	TRBV5-5	TRBD1	TRBJ2-7	CASSLGGDRIYEQYF	TGTGCCAGCAGTCTCGGAGGGGACAGGATCTACGAGCAGTACTTC
NA	TRBV7-9	NA	TRBJ1-6	CASHPGTSRAPYNSPLHF	TGTGCCAGCCACCCCGGGACCTCCAGAGCGCCCTATAATTCACCCCTCCACTTT
NA	TRBV7-2	NA	TRBJ2-3	CASSSQSGLYTDTQYF	TGTGCCAGCAGCTCCCAATCGGGACTTTACACAGATACGCAGTATTTT
NA	TRBV7-9	NA	TRBJ2-7	CASSPWAGGYEQYF	TGTGCCAGCAGCCCATGGGCAGGGGGGTACGAGCAGTACTTC
NA	TRBV19	NA	TRBJ1-2	CASSIGRNYGYTF	TGTGCCAGTAGTATCGGACGAAACTATGGCTACACCTTC
NA	TRBV18	NA	TRBJ2-1	CASSPQQVGNEQFF	TGTGCCAGCTCACCCCAACAGGTCGGCAATGAGCAGTTCTTC
NA	TRBV6-6	NA	TRBJ1-1	CASSYSLRGSYTEAFF	TGTGCCAGCAGTTACTCGCTTCGGGGCTCGTACACTGAAGCTTTCTTT
NA	TRBV19	NA	TRBJ1-1	CASSIAWALHPEAFF	TGTGCCAGTAGTATAGCCTGGGCGTTACACCCTGAAGCTTTCTTT
NA	TRBV20-1	NA	TRBJ1-2	CSASNYGYTF	TGCAGTGCTAGTAACTATGGCTACACCTTC
NA	TRBV2	NA	TRBJ2-2	CASLRQGGTGELFF	TGTGCCAGCTTAAGGCAGGGAGGCACCGGGGAGCTGTTTTTT
NA	TRBV5-1	NA	TRBJ1-5	CASSEQGALNQPQHF	TGCGCCAGCAGCGAACAGGGCGCTCTCAATCAGCCCCAGCATTTT
once	TRBV6-5	NA	TRBJ1-1	CASSLQGNTEAFF	TGTGCCAGCAGTCTTCAAGGAAACACTGAAGCTTTCTTT
NA	TRBV9	TRBD1	TRBJ1-1	CASSVGTGGPSTEAFF	TGTGCCAGCAGCGTCGGGACAGGGGGCCCTTCGACTGAAGCTTTCTTT
NA	TRBV27	TRBD1	TRBJ2-1	CASSLTGQAYNEQFF	TGTGCCAGCAGTTTAACAGGACAGGCCTACAATGAGCAGTTCTTC
NA	TRBV11-1	NA	TRBJ2-5	CASSLGPDGEETQYF	TGTGCCAGCAGCTTAGGACCGGACGGGGAAGAGACCCAGTACTTC
NA	TRBV4-1	NA	TRBJ2-5	CASSQDLEETQYF	TGCGCCAGCAGCCAAGATCTGGAAGAGACCCAGTACTTC
NA	TRBV5-1	NA	TRBJ1-3	CASSRGGLRSGNTIYF	TGCGCCAGCAGCCGGGGAGGACTGCGCTCTGGAAACACCATATATTTT
NA	TRBV4-2	NA	TRBJ1-2	CASSHLGDNYGYTF	TGTGCCAGCAGCCATCTCGGGGACAACTATGGCTACACCTTC
NA	TRBV5-6	TRBD2	TRBJ2-1	CASSSELAGGTETNNEQFF	TGTGCCAGCAGCTCAGAACTAGCGGGGGGGACGGAGACAAACAATGAGCAGTTCTTC
NA	TRBV19	NA	TRBJ1-4	CASSTTGATNEKLFF	TGTGCCAGTAGTACTACAGGAGCAACTAATGAAAAACTGTTTTTT
NA	TRBV7-2	TRBD2	TRBJ2-1	CASSLGRASGANEQFF	TGTGCCAGCAGCTTAGGTAGGGCTAGCGGGGCCAATGAGCAGTTCTTC
NA	TRBV5-1	TRBD2	TRBJ2-2	CASSPLAGGSYTGELFF	TGCGCCAGCAGCCCCCTAGCGGGGGGGTCTTACACCGGGGAGCTGTTTTTT
NA	TRBV19	TRBD1	TRBJ2-1	CASSIVFPGTGDYNEQFF	TGTGCCAGTAGTATAGTTTTCCCCGGGACAGGGGATTACAATGAGCAGTTCTTC
NA	TRBV7-2	TRBD1	TRBJ1-2	CASSLVQGSYGYTF	TGTGCCAGCAGCTTAGTACAGGGGAGCTATGGCTACACCTTC
NA	TRBV7-9	NA	TRBJ1-3	CASSLANSGNTIYF	TGTGCCAGCAGCTTAGCCAACTCTGGAAACACCATATATTTT
NA	TRBV18	TRBD2	TRBJ2-1	CASSPSRTSGGLVNEQFF	TGTGCCAGCTCACCTTCCCGGACTAGCGGGGGGTTAGTAAATGAGCAGTTCTTC
few	TRBV11-2	NA	TRBJ2-5	CASSLGFSGGQQETQYF	TGTGCCAGCAGCTTAGGCTTTTCAGGAGGTCAGCAAGAGACCCAGTACTTC
NA	TRBV7-9	TRBD1	TRBJ2-7	CASSHGQGVYEQYF	TGTGCCAGCAGCCACGGACAGGGGGTCTACGAGCAGTACTTC
once	TRBV7-9	NA	TRBJ2-1	CASSTRLYNEQFF	TGTGCCAGCAGCACCCGACTATACAATGAGCAGTTCTTC
NA	TRBV6-6	TRBD1	TRBJ2-7	CASSPSTGVKEQYF	TGTGCCAGCAGTCCGTCGACAGGGGTAAAGGAGCAGTACTTC
NA	TRBV5-4	NA	TRBJ1-1	CASSLGQINTEAFF	TGTGCCAGCAGCTTGGGACAGATAAACACTGAAGCTTTCTTT
NA	TRBV9	NA	TRBJ1-6	CASSLGVFYNSPLHF	TGTGCCAGCAGCCTAGGGGTTTTCTATAATTCACCCCTCCACTTT
NA	TRBV7-2	NA	TRBJ1-1	CASSLGTANTEAFF	TGTGCCAGCAGCTTAGGAACAGCGAACACTGAAGCTTTCTTT
NA	TRBV2	NA	TRBJ2-6	CASTLQPGANVLTF	TGTGCCAGCACCCTACAGCCCGGAGCCAACGTCCTGACTTTC
few	TRBV10-3	NA	TRBJ1-4	CAISELQEKLFF	TGTGCCATCAGTGAGTTACAGGAAAAACTGTTTTTT
NA	TRBV10-3	TRBD1	TRBJ1-1	CAISRRGLNTEAFF	TGTGCCATCAGCCGCAGGGGGCTAAACACTGAAGCTTTCTTT
NA	TRBV10-3	TRBD2	TRBJ2-7	CAISQRGSSYEQYF	TGTGCCATCAGCCAGCGGGGGTCCTCCTACGAGCAGTACTTC